This T cell receptor beta chain appears in the sequencing data of a study of beta chain features in type 1 diabetes. The wider study: Regarding age, gender and cell yields, patients proved similar to healthy donors. Notes on the study in general: TCRB CDR3s were moderately but significantly shorter in Type 1 diabetes patients in all four CD4+ subsets.

Blood was collected once per donor into heparin, averaging roughly 110 mL. Sorting produced populations that all topped 98% purity. A word on this clone: Its target is not known.

As every portion of the isolated RNA was reverse transcribed, the sequencing read expressed TCRB transcripts. The assay was immunoSEQ multiplex PCR, and TCRdb's table has in-frame clones only and misses some. The table lists 25,000 to 30,000 clones, 49% of them singletons. The sequenced material came from stem cell memory CD4+ T cells from blood. This receptor was obtained from a man aged 25-45 years with type 1 diabetes.

CDR3 DNA: TGTGCCAGTAGTATAGCCCCCTGGGGGGGCGCAGGGCAGCCCCAGCATTTT. Translating it yields CASSIAPWGGAGQPQHF. V and J are TRBV19 and TRBJ1-5; the D gene is possibly TRBD1 (6 bases). The germline V gene encodes CDR1 LNHDA and CDR2 SQIVND (reference sequence). This CDR3 region has 17 residues. V lost 1 base, J lost 7 bases, and 20 bases lay in between. Complete variable domain (other parts from reference TRBV19 and TRBJ1-5): DGGITQSPKYLFRKEGQNVTLSCEQNLNHDAMYWYRQDPGQGLRLIYYSQIVNDFQKGDIAEGYSVSREKKESFPLTVTSAQKNPTAFYLCASSIAPWGGAGQPQHFGDGTRLSIL.